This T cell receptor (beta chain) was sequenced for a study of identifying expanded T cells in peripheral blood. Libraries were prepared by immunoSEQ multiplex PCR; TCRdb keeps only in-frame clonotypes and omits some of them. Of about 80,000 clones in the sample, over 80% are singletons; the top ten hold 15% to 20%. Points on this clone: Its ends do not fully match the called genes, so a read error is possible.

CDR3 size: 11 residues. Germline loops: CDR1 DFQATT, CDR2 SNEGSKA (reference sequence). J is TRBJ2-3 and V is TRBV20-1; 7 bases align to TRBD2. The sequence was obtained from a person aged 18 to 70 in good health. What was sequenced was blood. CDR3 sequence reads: CASGPTDTQYF. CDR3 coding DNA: TGTGCTAGCGGACCCACAGATACGCAGTATTTT.